This T cell receptor beta chain was retrieved from a study of shared clonotypes between healthy human individuals. The authors ran the assay at deep level. Assay: immunoSEQ multiplex PCR; the TCRdb copy retains only in-frame clones and omits some. The sample comprises approximately 980,000 clones, 70% to 85% of which are singletons, and approximately 1.5% rests with the top ten. Trimming stripped 3 bases from V and 7 bases from J, with 20 bases between. Germline CDR1 is SGHDT and CDR2 is YYEEEE. The length of the CDR3 is 16 residues. This sequence was found in a man between 18 and 35 years old in good health. The sequenced material came from memory CD4+ T cells sorted from blood. Subset reported: CD45RA-negative fraction. The rearrangement joins TRBV5-6 to TRBJ1-5; no clear D. The CDR3 bases are TGTGCCAGCAGCTCTTTAGTGATGGGGAAGGAACAGCCCCAGCATTTT. Amino acids: CASSSLVMGKEQPQHF.